This T cell receptor (beta chain) was identified during a study of post-analysis software for immune sequencing data. Unique molecular identifiers featured in each of the TCR beta cDNA libraries. Each CDR3 protein is one row after TCRdb ran MiXCR on the PCR reads. The data show a few hundred thousand distinct CDR3 sequences, around 34% seen once. V was clipped by 4 bases and J by 2 bases, with 14 bases between them. Germline V gene sequence: CDR1 SGHAT, CDR2 FQNNGV. The CDR3 totals 16 residues. The study, taken as a whole, reports: Same-batch preparations were strongly co-clustered by F measure. Relative to controls, patients had a few TRBV segments at higher frequency, with TRBV5-6, TRBV5-1 and TRBV20-1 among these. Compared with controls, patients showed significantly lower normalized Chao1 diversity.

This clonotype was seen only a few times. Its antigen remains unknown. The genes are TRBV11-2 and TRBJ2-2; tentative D call: TRBD1 (6 bases). The TCR sequence derives from a girl aged 2-17 years with multiple sclerosis. The sample taken for sequencing was blood. In nucleotides, the CDR3 is TGTGCCAGCAGCTCTTACAGGGAAGAAAACACCGGGGAGCTGTTTTTT. It encodes CASSSYREENTGELFF.